Described below is a single T cell receptor (beta chain) sequence and its context. Methods used by the authors: Amplification with reference gene primers provided the estimates of nucleated cell counts. This table comes from immunoSEQ multiplex PCR, and its TCRdb copy is limited to in-frame clones, with some not included. The V and J calls and the clone size are those of that table, but D and trimming were determined from the DNA. Among 200,000 to 250,000 clones listed, about 85% were seen once. Participants were aged about 18 to 89 years from roughly 26 US areas. This sample stems from a study of blood T cell repertoires in COVID-19. The overall study: In each case, the material was cDNA or gDNA derived from T cells, B-cell-depleted T cells, or PBMCs.

Germline-derived CDR1 and CDR2 are SGHNT and YENEEA. The CDR3 is 13 residues long. V shed 5 bases and J shed 1 base, with 7 bases lying between them. The TCR originated in a woman in her twenties or thirties with acute COVID-19. This chain connects TRBV11-3 to TRBJ2-3; D possibly corresponds to TRBD1 (5 bases). The sequencing input was PBMCs or T cells enriched from blood (not recorded which). DNA for the CDR3: TGTGCCAGCAGCCTACAGGGCACAGATACGCAGTATTTT. Translated, it gives CASSLQGTDTQYF.